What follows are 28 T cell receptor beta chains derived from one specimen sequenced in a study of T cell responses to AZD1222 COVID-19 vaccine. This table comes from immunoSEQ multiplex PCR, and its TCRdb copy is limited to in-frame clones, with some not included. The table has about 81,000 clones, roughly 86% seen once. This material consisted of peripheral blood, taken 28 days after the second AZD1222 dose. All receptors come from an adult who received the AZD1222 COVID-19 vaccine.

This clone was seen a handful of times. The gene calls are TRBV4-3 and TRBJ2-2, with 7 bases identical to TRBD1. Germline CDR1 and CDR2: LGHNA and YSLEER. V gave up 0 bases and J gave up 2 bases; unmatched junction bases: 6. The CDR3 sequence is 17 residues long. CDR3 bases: TGCGCCAGCAGCCAAGAACCCAGGGGGTTTAACACCGGGGAGCTGTTTTTT. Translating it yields CASSQEPRGFNTGELFF.

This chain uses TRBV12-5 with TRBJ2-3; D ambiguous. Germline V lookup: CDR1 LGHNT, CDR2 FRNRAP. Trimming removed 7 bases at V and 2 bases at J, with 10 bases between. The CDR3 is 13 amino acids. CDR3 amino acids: CASATTDTDTQYF. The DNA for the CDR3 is TGTGCTAGTGCCACGACTGACACAGATACGCAGTATTTT.

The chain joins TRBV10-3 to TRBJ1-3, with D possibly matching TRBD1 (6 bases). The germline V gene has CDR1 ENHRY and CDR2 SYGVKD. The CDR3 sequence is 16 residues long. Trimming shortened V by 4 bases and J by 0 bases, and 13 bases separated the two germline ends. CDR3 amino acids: CAISAGGGGSGNTIYF. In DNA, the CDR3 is TGTGCCATCAGTGCAGGTGGAGGGGGCTCTGGAAACACCATATATTTT.

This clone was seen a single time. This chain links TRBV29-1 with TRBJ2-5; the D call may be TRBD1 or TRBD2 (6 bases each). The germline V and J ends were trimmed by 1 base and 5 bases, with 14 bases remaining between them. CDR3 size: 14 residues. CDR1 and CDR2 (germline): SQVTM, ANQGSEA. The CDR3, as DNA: TGCAGCGTTGAAGTTTCAGGGGCGGGGGAGACCCAGTACTTC. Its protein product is CSVEVSGAGETQYF.

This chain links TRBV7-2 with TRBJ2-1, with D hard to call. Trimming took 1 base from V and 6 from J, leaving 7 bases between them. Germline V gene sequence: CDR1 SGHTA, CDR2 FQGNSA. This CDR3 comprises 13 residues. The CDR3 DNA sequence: TGTGCCAGCAGCTTAGTAGACATCAATGAGCAGTTCTTC. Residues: CASSLVDINEQFF.

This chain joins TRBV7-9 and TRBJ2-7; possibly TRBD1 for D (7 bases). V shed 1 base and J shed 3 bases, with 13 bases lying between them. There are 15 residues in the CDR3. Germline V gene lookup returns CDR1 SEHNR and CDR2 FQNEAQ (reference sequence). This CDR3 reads CASSLVTGRNYEQYF. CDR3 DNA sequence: TGTGCCAGCAGCTTAGTGACAGGGAGGAACTACGAGCAGTACTTC.

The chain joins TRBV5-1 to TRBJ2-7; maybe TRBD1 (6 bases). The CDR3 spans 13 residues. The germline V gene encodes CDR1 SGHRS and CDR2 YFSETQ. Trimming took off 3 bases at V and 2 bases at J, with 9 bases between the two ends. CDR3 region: CASSSTGPYEQYF. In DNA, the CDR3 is TGCGCCAGCAGCTCGACAGGCCCCTACGAGCAGTACTTC.

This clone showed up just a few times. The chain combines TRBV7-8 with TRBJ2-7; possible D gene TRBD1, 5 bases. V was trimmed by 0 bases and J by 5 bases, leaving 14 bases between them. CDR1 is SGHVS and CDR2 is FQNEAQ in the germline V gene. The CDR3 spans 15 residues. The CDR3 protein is CASSLASGQSHEQYF. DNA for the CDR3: TGTGCCAGCAGCTTAGCGTCAGGGCAAAGCCACGAGCAGTACTTC.

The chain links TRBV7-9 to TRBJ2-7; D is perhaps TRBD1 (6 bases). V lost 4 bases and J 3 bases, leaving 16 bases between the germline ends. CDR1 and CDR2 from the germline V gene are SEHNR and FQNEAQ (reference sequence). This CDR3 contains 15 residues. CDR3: CASSSWDKGFYEQYF. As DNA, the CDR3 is TGTGCCAGCAGCTCTTGGGACAAGGGGTTCTACGAGCAGTACTTC.

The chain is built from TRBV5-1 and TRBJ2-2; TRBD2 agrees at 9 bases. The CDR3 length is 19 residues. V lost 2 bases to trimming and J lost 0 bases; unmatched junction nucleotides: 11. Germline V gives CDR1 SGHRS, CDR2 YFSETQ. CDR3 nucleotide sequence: TGCGCCAGCAGCTTACTGGGGCTAGCGGGAAGGACGAACACCGGGGAGCTGTTTTTT. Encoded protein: CASSLLGLAGRTNTGELFF.

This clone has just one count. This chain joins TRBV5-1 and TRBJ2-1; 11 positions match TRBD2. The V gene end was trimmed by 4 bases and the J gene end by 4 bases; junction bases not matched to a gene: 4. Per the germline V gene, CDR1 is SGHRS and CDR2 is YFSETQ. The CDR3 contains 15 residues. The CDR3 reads CASSRTSGQYNEQFF. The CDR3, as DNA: TGCGCCAGCAGCAGGACTAGCGGGCAATACAATGAGCAGTTCTTC.

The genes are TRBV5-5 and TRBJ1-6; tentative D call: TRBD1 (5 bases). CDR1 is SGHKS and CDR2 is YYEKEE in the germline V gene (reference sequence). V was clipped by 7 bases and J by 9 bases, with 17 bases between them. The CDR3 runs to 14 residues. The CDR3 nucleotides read TGTGCCAGCGACCCCGGGACCCTGGGTTCACCCCTCCACTTT. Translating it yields CASDPGTLGSPLHF.

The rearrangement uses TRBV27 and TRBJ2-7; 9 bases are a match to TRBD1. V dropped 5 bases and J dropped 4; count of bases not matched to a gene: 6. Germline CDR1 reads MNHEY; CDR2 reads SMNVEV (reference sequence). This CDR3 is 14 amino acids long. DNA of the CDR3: TGTGCCAGCAGTCCTCGGGACAGGGTTTACGAGCAGTACTTC. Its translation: CASSPRDRVYEQYF.

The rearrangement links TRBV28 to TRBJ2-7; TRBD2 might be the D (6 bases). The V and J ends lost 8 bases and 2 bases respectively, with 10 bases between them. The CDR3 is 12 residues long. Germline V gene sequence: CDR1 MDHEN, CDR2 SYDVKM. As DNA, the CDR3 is TGTGCCAGCTCCGGGGGTGCCTACGAGCAGTACTTC. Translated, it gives CASSGGAYEQYF.

The DNA of the CDR3 is TGTGCCAGCAGTCCGGCGGACACAGATACGCAGTATTTT. Translation: CASSPADTDTQYF. This rearrangement joins TRBV6-6 to TRBJ2-3, with D hard to call. Germline V lookup: CDR1 MNHNY, CDR2 SVGAGI (reference sequence). V lost 5 bases to trimming and J lost 2 bases, with 8 bases between them. This CDR3 comprises 13 residues.

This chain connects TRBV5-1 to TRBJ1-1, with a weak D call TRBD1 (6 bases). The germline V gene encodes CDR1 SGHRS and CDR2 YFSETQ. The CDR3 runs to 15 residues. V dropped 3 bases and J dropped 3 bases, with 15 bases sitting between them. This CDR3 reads CASSYRASGDTEAFF. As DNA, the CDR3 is TGCGCCAGCAGCTACAGGGCATCGGGGGACACTGAAGCTTTCTTT.

This CDR3 reads CASSESWGGGQPQHF. CDR3 DNA: TGTGCCAGCAGTGAATCCTGGGGGGGTGGTCAGCCCCAGCATTTT. The rearrangement links TRBV6-1 to TRBJ1-5, with D possibly matching TRBD1 (5 bases). V shed 2 bases and J shed 6 bases, with 14 bases lying between them. CDR1 and CDR2 from the germline V gene are MNHNS and SASEGT. CDR3 length: 15 residues.

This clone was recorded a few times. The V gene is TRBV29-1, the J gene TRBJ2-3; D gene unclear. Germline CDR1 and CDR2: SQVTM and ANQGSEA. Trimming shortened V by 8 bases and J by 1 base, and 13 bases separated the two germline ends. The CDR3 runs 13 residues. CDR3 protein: CSIASRGTDTQYF. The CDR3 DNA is TGCAGCATTGCTTCACGTGGCACAGATACGCAGTATTTT.

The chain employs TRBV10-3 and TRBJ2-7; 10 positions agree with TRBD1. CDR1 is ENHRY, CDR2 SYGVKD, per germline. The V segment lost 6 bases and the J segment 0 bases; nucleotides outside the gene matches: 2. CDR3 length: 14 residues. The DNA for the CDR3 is TGTGCCATCAGCGGACAGGGGGTCTCCTACGAGCAGTACTTC. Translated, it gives CAISGQGVSYEQYF.

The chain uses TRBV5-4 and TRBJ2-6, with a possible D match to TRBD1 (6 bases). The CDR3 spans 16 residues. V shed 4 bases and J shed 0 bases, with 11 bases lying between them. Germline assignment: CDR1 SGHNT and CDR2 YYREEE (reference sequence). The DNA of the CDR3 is TGTGCCAGCAGCCCCTCCAGGGGCTCTGGGGCCAACGTCCTGACTTTC. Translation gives CASSPSRGSGANVLTF.

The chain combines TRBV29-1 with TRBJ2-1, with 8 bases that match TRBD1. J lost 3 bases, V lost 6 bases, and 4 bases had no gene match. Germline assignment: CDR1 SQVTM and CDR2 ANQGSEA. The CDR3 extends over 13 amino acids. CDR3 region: CSVDRAGYNEQFF. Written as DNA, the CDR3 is TGCAGCGTGGACAGGGCGGGCTACAATGAGCAGTTCTTC.

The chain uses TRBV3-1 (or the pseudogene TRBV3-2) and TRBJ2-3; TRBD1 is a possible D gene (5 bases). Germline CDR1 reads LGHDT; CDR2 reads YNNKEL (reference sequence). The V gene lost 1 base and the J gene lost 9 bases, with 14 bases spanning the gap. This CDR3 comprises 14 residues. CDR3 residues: CASSQGTPAETQYF. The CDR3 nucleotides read TGTGCCAGCAGCCAAGGGACACCGGCGGAGACGCAGTATTTT.

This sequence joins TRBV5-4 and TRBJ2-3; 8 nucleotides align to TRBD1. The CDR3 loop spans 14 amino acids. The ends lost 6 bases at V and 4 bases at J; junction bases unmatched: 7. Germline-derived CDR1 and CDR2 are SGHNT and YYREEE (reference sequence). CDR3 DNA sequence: TGTGCCAGCAAAAGACAGGGGACTGCAGATACGCAGTATTTT. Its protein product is CASKRQGTADTQYF.

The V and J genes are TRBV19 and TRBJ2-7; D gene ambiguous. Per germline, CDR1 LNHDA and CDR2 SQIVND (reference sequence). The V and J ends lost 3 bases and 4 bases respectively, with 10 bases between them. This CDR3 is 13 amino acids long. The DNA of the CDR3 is TGTGCCAGTAGTATTCGTCCAGAATACGAGCAGTACTTC. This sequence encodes CASSIRPEYEQYF.

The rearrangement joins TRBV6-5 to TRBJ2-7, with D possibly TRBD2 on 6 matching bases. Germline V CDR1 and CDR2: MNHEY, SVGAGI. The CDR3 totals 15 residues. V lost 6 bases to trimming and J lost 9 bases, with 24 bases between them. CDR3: CASSQIKSPSRGQYF. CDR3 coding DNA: TGTGCCAGCAGCCAGATCAAAAGCCCCTCGCGGGGGCAGTACTTC.

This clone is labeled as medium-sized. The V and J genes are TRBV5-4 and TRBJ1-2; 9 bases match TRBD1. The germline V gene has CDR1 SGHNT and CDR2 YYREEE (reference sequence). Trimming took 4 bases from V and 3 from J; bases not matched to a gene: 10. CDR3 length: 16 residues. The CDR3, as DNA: TGTGCCAGCAGCCCCACTTCGACAGGGGGTTACTATGGCTACACCTTC. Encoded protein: CASSPTSTGGYYGYTF.

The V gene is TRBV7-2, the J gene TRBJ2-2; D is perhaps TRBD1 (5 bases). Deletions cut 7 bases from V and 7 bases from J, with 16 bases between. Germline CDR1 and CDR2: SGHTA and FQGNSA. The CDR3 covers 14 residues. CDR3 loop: CASTGQQVGGELFF. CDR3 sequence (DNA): TGTGCCAGCACCGGACAACAGGTCGGCGGGGAGCTGTTTTTT.

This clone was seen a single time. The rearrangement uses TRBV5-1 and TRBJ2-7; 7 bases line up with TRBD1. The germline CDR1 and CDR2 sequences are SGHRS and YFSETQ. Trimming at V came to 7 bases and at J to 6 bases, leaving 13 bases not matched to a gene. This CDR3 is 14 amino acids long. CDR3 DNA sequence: TGCGCCAGCGGTACCGGGACAGCGCTGGGCGAGCAGTACTTC. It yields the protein CASGTGTALGEQYF. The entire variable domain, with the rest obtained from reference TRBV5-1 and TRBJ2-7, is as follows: KAGVTQTPRYLIKTRGQQVTLSCSPISGHRSVSWYQQTPGQGLQFLFEYFSETQRNKGNFPGRFSGRQFSNSRSEMNVSTLELGDSALYLCASGTGTALGEQYFGPGTRLTVT.